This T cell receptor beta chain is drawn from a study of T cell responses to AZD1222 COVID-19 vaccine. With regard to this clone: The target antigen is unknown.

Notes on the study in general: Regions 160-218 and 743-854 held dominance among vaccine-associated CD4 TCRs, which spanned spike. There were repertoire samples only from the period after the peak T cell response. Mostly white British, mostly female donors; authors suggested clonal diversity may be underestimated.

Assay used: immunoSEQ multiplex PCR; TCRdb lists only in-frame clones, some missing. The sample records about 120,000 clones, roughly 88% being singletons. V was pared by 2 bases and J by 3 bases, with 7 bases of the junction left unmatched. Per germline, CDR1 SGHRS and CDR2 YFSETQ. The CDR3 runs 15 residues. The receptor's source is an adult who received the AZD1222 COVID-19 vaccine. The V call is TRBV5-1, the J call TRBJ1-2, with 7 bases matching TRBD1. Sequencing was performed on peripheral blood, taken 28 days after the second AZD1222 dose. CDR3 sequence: CASSFGTALDYGYTF. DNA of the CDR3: TGCGCCAGCAGCTTCGGGACAGCCCTCGACTATGGCTACACCTTC. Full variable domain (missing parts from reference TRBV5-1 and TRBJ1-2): KAGVTQTPRYLIKTRGQQVTLSCSPISGHRSVSWYQQTPGQGLQFLFEYFSETQRNKGNFPGRFSGRQFSNSRSEMNVSTLELGDSALYLCASSFGTALDYGYTFGSGTRLTVV.